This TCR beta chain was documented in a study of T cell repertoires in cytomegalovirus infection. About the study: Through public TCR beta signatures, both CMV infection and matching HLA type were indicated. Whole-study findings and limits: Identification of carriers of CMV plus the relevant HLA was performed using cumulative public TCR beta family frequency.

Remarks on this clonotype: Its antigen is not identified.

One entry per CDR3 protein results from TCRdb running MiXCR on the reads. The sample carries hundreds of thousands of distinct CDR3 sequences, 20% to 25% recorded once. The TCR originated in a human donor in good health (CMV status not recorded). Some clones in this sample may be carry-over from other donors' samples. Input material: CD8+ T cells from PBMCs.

The CDR3 bases are TGTGCCAGCAGCTTAGAGGGAGAGTATAATTCACCCCTCCACTTT. Translated: CASSLEGEYNSPLHF. The genes are TRBV7-4 and TRBJ1-6, with no clear D. Germline loops: CDR1 SGHVT, CDR2 SQSDAQ. Trimming shortened V by 1 base and J by 4 bases, and 8 bases separated the two germline ends. The length of the CDR3 is 15 residues.